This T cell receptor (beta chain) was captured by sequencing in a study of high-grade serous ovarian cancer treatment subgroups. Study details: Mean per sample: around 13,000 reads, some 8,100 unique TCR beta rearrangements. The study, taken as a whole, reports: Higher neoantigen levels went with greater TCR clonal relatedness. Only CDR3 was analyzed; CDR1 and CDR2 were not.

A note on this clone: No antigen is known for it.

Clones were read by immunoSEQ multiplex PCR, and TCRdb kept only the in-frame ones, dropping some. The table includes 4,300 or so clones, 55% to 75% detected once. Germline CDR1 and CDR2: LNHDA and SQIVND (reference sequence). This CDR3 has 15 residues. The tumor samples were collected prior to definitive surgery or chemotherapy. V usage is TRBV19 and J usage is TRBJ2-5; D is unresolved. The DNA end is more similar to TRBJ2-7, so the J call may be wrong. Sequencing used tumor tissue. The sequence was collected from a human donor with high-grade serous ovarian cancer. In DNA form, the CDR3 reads TGTGCCAGTAGTATAGCTCTATTGATGGGCTACGAGCAGTACTTC. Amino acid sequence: CASSIALLMGYEQYF.